This T cell receptor (beta chain) came from a study of CD8 T cells in Susac syndrome. Sequencing of TCR beta was performed on blood CD8+ and CD4+ T cells. The patients serving as multiple sclerosis controls were treatment-naive. They had stable or active relapsing-remitting disease and fulfilled revised McDonald criteria. The authors negatively isolated CD8+ and CD4+ T cells and FACS-enriched TEMRA cells. This clonotype was found a few times. CDR1 and CDR2 from the germline V gene are MDHEN and SYDVKM. This CDR3 comprises 12 residues. Between the trimmed V and J ends, which lost 6 bases and 5 bases, there was a span of 11 bases. When the RNA was reverse transcribed, random hexamers were used with an input of roughly 0.45 to 1 ug. Multiplex PCR with immunoSEQ amplified the TCR beta CDR3 across 54 Vbeta and 13 Jbeta. From the immunoSEQ multiplex PCR reads, TCRdb called clonotypes with MiXCR, one entry per CDR3 protein. Here the sample spans 130,000 or so distinct CDR3 sequences, roughly 80% being singletons.

This clonotype originated in a human donor with multiple sclerosis. What was sequenced was CD8+ T cells from PBMCs. This chain uses TRBV28 with TRBJ2-7; no clear D. CDR3: CASSPSINEQYF. The DNA of the CDR3 is TGTGCCAGCAGCCCTTCGATAAACGAGCAGTACTTC.